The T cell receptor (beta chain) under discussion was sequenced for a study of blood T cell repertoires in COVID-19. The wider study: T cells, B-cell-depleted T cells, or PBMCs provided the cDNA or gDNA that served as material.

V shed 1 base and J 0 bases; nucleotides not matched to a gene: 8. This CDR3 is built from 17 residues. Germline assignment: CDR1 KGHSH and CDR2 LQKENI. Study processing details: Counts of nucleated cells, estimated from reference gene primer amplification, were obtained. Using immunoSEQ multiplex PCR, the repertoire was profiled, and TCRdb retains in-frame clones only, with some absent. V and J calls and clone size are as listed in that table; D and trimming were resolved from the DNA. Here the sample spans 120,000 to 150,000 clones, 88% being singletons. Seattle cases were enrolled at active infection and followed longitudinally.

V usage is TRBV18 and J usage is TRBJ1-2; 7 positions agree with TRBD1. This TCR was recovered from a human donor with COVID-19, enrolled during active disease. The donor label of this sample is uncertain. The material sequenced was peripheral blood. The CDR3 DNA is TGTGCCAGCTCACCACTGGGACAGAATTTAGCTAACTATGGCTACACCTTC. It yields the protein CASSPLGQNLANYGYTF.